Given below is one T cell receptor beta chain in context. Its antigen is currently unknown. Those patients picked for sequencing had displayed CD8+CD57+ cell expansion on flow cytometry. Receipt of therapy had not occurred in any patient by the time of blood sampling. The ends were cut back, 5 bases at V and 12 bases at J, with 13 bases in the middle. The CDR3 runs to 11 residues. These data originate in a study of CD8+CD57+ T cells in acquired aplastic anemia. On the study more broadly: When averaged, DNA from sorted CD4+ and CD8+ cells came to approximately 3 ug. Study outcomes and limitations: Overlap between patients and controls comprised about 30 CD8+ CDR3 sequences. CD8+ Simpson's diversity showed no significant patient-control difference.

Genomic DNA served as template for TCR beta VDJ and CDR3 profiling. Via MiXCR, TCRdb re-called the reads, giving one row per CDR3 protein. The table shows around 200,000 distinct CDR3 sequences, with around 50% occurring only once. The receptor was isolated from a human donor with aplastic anemia. The source material was sorted CD4+, CD8+, or CD8+CD57+ T cells (not recorded which) from PBMCs. The chain links TRBV12-3 or TRBV12-4 to TRBJ1-1, with a possible D match to TRBD1 (5 bases). The CDR3 coding sequence is TGTGCCAGCAGTCCTACGGGGGTGACTTTCTTT. Translated: CASSPTGVTFF.